These 18 T cell receptor beta chains were all obtained from the same sample, sequenced in a study of cytomegalovirus exposure and HLA in healthy donors. Primers for the PCR totalled 60 Vbeta and 13 Jbeta. Data came from immunoSEQ multiplex PCR; TCRdb stores just in-frame clones and leaves some out. The table includes 150,000 to 200,000 clones, over 70% detected once. Source material: PBMCs. These TCRs come from a woman under 40 in good health and CMV-seronegative.

The CDR3 spells CASSGTGQSGSQYF. The CDR3 region has the DNA TGTGCCAGCAGTGGAACGGGACAGAGCGGGTCCCAGTACTTC. This chain connects TRBV6-1 to TRBJ2-5; D might be TRBD1 (7 bases). Germline assignment: CDR1 MNHNS and CDR2 SASEGT. CDR3 size: 14 residues. V lost 4 bases and J lost 9, with 18 bases in between.

This clone was recorded once. The chain employs TRBV7-2 and TRBJ1-6; no definite D call. This CDR3 spans 12 amino acids. Between the trimmed V and J ends, which lost 5 bases and 7 bases, there was a span of 6 bases. CDR1 and CDR2 (germline): SGHTA, FQGNSA. The CDR3 DNA follows: TGTGCCAGCAGCCCCCAGAATTCACCCCTCCACTTT. Translation: CASSPQNSPLHF.

The gene calls are TRBV5-4 and TRBJ1-3; no firm D call. The CDR3 extends over 13 amino acids. Germline V gene lookup returns CDR1 SGHNT and CDR2 YYREEE (reference sequence). V was trimmed by 4 bases and J by 4 bases, leaving 9 bases between them. The CDR3 DNA reads as TGTGCCAGCAGCCCCGGGAAAGGAAACACCATATATTTT. Its protein product is CASSPGKGNTIYF. Full variable domain (missing parts from reference TRBV5-4 and TRBJ1-3): ETGVTQSPTHLIKTRGQQVTLRCSSQSGHNTVSWYQQALGQGPQFIFQYYREEENGRGNFPPRFSGLQFPNYSSELNVNALELDDSALYLCASSPGKGNTIYFGEGSWLTVV.

This clone was seen a single time. The J gene is TRBJ1-5, the V gene TRBV2, with D possibly TRBD1 on 6 matching bases. V was pared by 5 bases and J by 5 bases, with 10 bases between. Germline lookup yields CDR1 SNHLY and CDR2 FYNNEI. This CDR3 contains 13 residues. CDR3 sequence: CASSWTADQPQHF. CDR3 sequence (DNA): TGTGCCAGCAGTTGGACAGCCGATCAGCCCCAGCATTTT.

The chain joins TRBV25-1 to TRBJ2-7; 10 nucleotides agree with TRBD1. Trimming cost V 7 bases and J 4 bases; bases outside gene matches: 7. CDR3 length equals 14 residues. Per germline, CDR1 MGHDK and CDR2 SYGVNS. This CDR3 is CASTTTGGAYEQYF. The CDR3 DNA follows: TGTGCCAGCACTACGACAGGGGGCGCGTACGAGCAGTACTTC.

V gene TRBV5-1 combines with J gene TRBJ2-3; 11 bases are shared with TRBD2. The CDR3 covers 16 residues. The V gene end was trimmed by 4 bases and the J gene end by 5 bases; junction bases not matched to a gene: 9. Germline values: CDR1 SGHRS, CDR2 YFSETQ. For the CDR3, the DNA is TGCGCCAGCAGCCCGCTGACTAGCGGGGTCGGAGATACGCAGTATTTT. Amino acid sequence: CASSPLTSGVGDTQYF. Looking up the rest from reference TRBV5-1 and TRBJ2-3 gives the full variable domain: KAGVTQTPRYLIKTRGQQVTLSCSPISGHRSVSWYQQTPGQGLQFLFEYFSETQRNKGNFPGRFSGRQFSNSRSEMNVSTLELGDSALYLCASSPLTSGVGDTQYFGPGTRLTVL.

The V gene is TRBV2, the J gene TRBJ1-4, with 7 bases matching TRBD1. The trim removed 8 bases at V and 4 bases at J, leaving 7 bases unmatched. This CDR3 has 14 amino acids. CDR1 is SNHLY and CDR2 is FYNNEI in the germline V gene. CDR3 DNA sequence: TGTGCCAGCGGGGGGACAGTCCTTAATGAAAAACTGTTTTTT. Amino acid sequence: CASGGTVLNEKLFF.

The chain employs TRBV30 and TRBJ1-1; D is possibly TRBD1 (5 bases). The CDR3 length is 12 residues. Germline V lookup: CDR1 GTSNPN, CDR2 SVGIG (reference sequence). V was clipped by 3 bases and J by 1 base, with 6 bases between them. The CDR3 coding sequence is TGTGCCTGGAGGACAGAGAACACTGAAGCTTTCTTT. It codes for CAWRTENTEAFF.

The rearrangement uses TRBV18 and TRBJ2-3, with 8 nucleotides matching TRBD1. Germline V gives CDR1 KGHSH, CDR2 LQKENI. This CDR3 comprises 17 residues. J gave up 2 bases and V 2 bases, and 9 bases lay outside the gene matches. The CDR3 spells CASSPGARGHSTDTQYF. DNA for the CDR3: TGTGCCAGCTCACCAGGGGCCAGGGGGCATTCCACAGATACGCAGTATTTT.

The CDR3 nucleotides read TGCGCCAGCAGCTGGGGACAGTCCTACGAGCAGTACTTC. Translated: CASSWGQSYEQYF. This sequence joins TRBV5-1 and TRBJ2-5; 7 bases line up with TRBD1. TRBJ2-7 matches the DNA end more closely, so the J call is doubtful. Looked up from germline, CDR1 is SGHRS and CDR2 is YFSETQ. This CDR3 comprises 13 residues.

V gene TRBV2 combines with J gene TRBJ1-2, with 9 bases aligning to TRBD1. The V and J ends lost 6 bases and 4 bases, in that order; junction bases with no gene match: 3. The CDR3 covers 13 residues. The V gene's germline CDR1 is SNHLY and CDR2 FYNNEI. CDR3 amino acids: CASSRDRVYGYTF. The CDR3 nucleotides are TGTGCCAGCAGCCGGGACAGGGTCTATGGCTACACCTTC.

The gene calls are TRBV6-5 and TRBJ1-1, with no clear D. The germline gives CDR1 MNHEY, CDR2 SVGAGI. The CDR3 sequence is 14 residues long. V was pared by 5 bases and J by 2 bases, with 12 bases between. The DNA of the CDR3 is TGTGCCAGCAGTCAGCGGGAGGAAAACACTGAAGCTTTCTTT. Protein: CASSQREENTEAFF.

This clone was recorded a few times. This chain connects TRBV5-1 to TRBJ2-5; 9 bases fit TRBD1. The junction had 10 bases not matched to a gene; V was cut back by 0 bases and J by 4 bases. This CDR3 contains 17 residues. Looked up from germline, CDR1 is SGHRS and CDR2 is YFSETQ. The CDR3 region has the DNA TGCGCCAGCAGCTTGGCCAACAGGGGGCAGAAAAGAGAGACCCAGTACTTC. This translates into CASSLANRGQKRETQYF.

The J gene is TRBJ2-5, the V gene TRBV7-6; D is ambiguous. CDR1 is SGHVS, CDR2 FNYEAQ, per germline. With 1 base removed from V and 2 bases from J, the gap between germline ends came to 5 bases. The CDR3 has 13 amino acids. The CDR3 sequence: CASSLGVQETQYF. The CDR3 DNA sequence: TGTGCCAGCAGCTTAGGAGTTCAAGAGACCCAGTACTTC.

This clone was seen a single time. This rearrangement joins TRBV5-1 to TRBJ2-1; 8 nucleotides line up with TRBD2. The germline V gene encodes CDR1 SGHRS and CDR2 YFSETQ. The CDR3 has 16 amino acids. V shed 4 bases, J shed 8 bases, and the junction held 14 bases outside the gene matches. The DNA for the CDR3 is TGCGCCAGCAGCATAACCCTTAGCGGGGCCAACGATGAGCAGTTCTTC. This translates into CASSITLSGANDEQFF.

V is TRBV4-2 and J is TRBJ2-2; 11 nucleotides match TRBD2. The V segment lost 1 base and the J segment 7 bases; nucleotides outside the gene matches: 5. The CDR3 extends over 16 amino acids. Germline V gene sequence: CDR1 LGHNA, CDR2 YNFKEQ. CDR3 DNA sequence: TGTGCCAGCAGCCAAGGTAGCGGGGGGGCTGACGGGGAGCTGTTTTTT. This sequence encodes CASSQGSGGADGELFF.

V is TRBV18 and J is TRBJ1-2; 9 positions agree with TRBD1. Germline CDR1 reads KGHSH; CDR2 reads LQKENI. V was pared by 3 bases and J by 6 bases, with 11 bases of the junction left unmatched. The CDR3 is 16 residues long. In DNA form, the CDR3 reads TGTGCCAGCTCACCTCTTGGTCAACAGGGGGCAAATGGCTACACCTTC. Translating gives CASSPLGQQGANGYTF.

The chain recombines TRBV18 with TRBJ2-2, with D perhaps matching TRBD2 (5 bases). The CDR3 contains 13 residues. V lost 1 base, J lost 7 bases, and 7 bases lay in between. From germline, CDR1 is KGHSH and CDR2 LQKENI. The CDR3, as DNA: TGTGCCAGCTCACCACGAGGGATCGGGGAGCTGTTTTTT. Amino acid sequence: CASSPRGIGELFF. The whole variable domain, filled in from reference TRBV18 and TRBJ2-2, reads NAGVMQNPRHLVRRRGQEARLRCSPMKGHSHVYWYRQLPEEGLKFMVYLQKENIIDESGMPKERFSAEFPKEGPSILRIQQVVRGDSAAYFCASSPRGIGELFFGEGSRLTVL.